The rows below give T cell receptor beta chains drawn from one sample of a study of cytotoxic CD8 clonotypes in ibrutinib-treated CLL. The protocol was immunoSEQ multiplex PCR, while the TCRdb copy is restricted to in-frame clones and leaves out a portion. The sample lists approximately 46,000 clones; approximately 70% were seen once. The material was PBMCs, obtained after 12 months of ibrutinib treatment. The receptors derive from a human donor with chronic lymphocytic leukemia. Both conserved end residues are part of each CDR3. The D gene is left open where the match is weak. Size tells how often a clone was seen (once, few, many) or the class of an expanded clone, and some rows leave it out.

V gene: TRBV5-5
J gene: TRBJ1-5
D gene: .
clone size: .
CDR3 DNA: TGTGCCAGCAGCTTGGTTGGCAGGGAAGCCAATCAGCCCCAGCATTTT
CDR3 protein: CASSLVGREANQPQHF

V gene: TRBV2
J gene: TRBJ1-1
D gene: TRBD1
clone size: .
CDR3 DNA: TGTGCCAGCAGGCTGGGACAGGGGGCGGGCACTGAAGCTTTCTTT
CDR3 protein: CASRLGQGAGTEAFF

V gene: TRBV19
J gene: TRBJ2-7
D gene: .
clone size: .
CDR3 DNA: TGTGCCAGTAGTAACGCCGAGACCCGGTACTTC
CDR3 protein: CASSNAETRYF

V gene: TRBV10-3
J gene: TRBJ1-2
D gene: .
clone size: .
CDR3 DNA: TGTGCCATCAGTGAGAAAATGCGACTGAGAGCTAACTATGGCTACACCTTC
CDR3 protein: CAISEKMRLRANYGYTF

V gene: TRBV2
J gene: TRBJ2-7
D gene: .
clone size: .
CDR3 DNA: TGTGCCAGCAGGCTGAGCGGTTCCTACGAGCAGTACTTC
CDR3 protein: CASRLSGSYEQYF

V gene: TRBV5-6
J gene: TRBJ2-7
D gene: .
clone size: .
CDR3 DNA: TGTGCCAGCAGCCGGGTTCGGAGGCGCTACGAGCAGTACTTC
CDR3 protein: CASSRVRRRYEQYF

V gene: TRBV18
J gene: TRBJ1-2
D gene: .
clone size: few
CDR3 DNA: TGTGCCAGCTCACCTGGCTCGGACTATGGCTACACCTTC
CDR3 protein: CASSPGSDYGYTF

V gene: TRBV6-5
J gene: TRBJ2-2
D gene: .
clone size: .
CDR3 DNA: TGTGCCAGCAGAAGGGCAAAGGGCACCGGGGAGCTGTTTTTT
CDR3 protein: CASRRAKGTGELFF

V gene: TRBV2
J gene: TRBJ2-3
D gene: TRBD2
clone size: .
CDR3 DNA: TGTGCCAGCAGTGAAACTCAAGCGGGAATCGGCACAGATACTCAGTATTTT
CDR3 protein: CASSETQAGIGTDTQYF

V gene: TRBV6-6
J gene: TRBJ2-1
D gene: .
clone size: .
CDR3 DNA: TGTGCCAGCAGTTACAGGTACAATGAGCAGTTCTTC
CDR3 protein: CASSYRYNEQFF

V gene: TRBV19
J gene: TRBJ1-2
D gene: .
clone size: .
CDR3 DNA: TGTGCCAGTGGGGGCGGGGCAGGGATGATCGTAGGCTACACCTTC
CDR3 protein: CASGGGAGMIVGYTF

V gene: TRBV11-2
J gene: TRBJ2-7
D gene: .
clone size: .
CDR3 DNA: TGTGCCAGCAGCTTAGGTGCCTACGAGCAGTACTTC
CDR3 protein: CASSLGAYEQYF

V gene: TRBV9
J gene: TRBJ2-7
D gene: .
clone size: .
CDR3 DNA: TGTGCCAGCAGCGTAGGGACAAGGATGGGTGAGCAGTACTTC
CDR3 protein: CASSVGTRMGEQYF

V gene: TRBV30
J gene: TRBJ1-1
D gene: .
clone size: .
CDR3 DNA: TGTGCCTGGGGGGGAGGAATTGGAGCTTTCTTT
CDR3 protein: CAWGGGIGAFF

V gene: TRBV21-1
J gene: TRBJ2-3
D gene: .
clone size: few
CDR3 DNA: TGTGCCAGCAGCAAAGAGGGCCACACAGATACGCAGTATTTT
CDR3 protein: CASSKEGHTDTQYF

V gene: TRBV7-2
J gene: TRBJ2-3
D gene: TRBD2
clone size: .
CDR3 DNA: TGTGCCAGCAGTAGATCACTAGCGGCTAGCACAGATACGCAGTATTTT
CDR3 protein: CASSRSLAASTDTQYF

V gene: TRBV19
J gene: TRBJ1-5
D gene: .
clone size: few
CDR3 DNA: TGTGCCAGTAGTATAGGCTTTCAGGGGCAGCCCCAGCATTTT
CDR3 protein: CASSIGFQGQPQHF

V gene: TRBV10-3
J gene: TRBJ2-5
D gene: .
clone size: .
CDR3 DNA: TGTGCCATCAGTGAGGGGCGTGCGGCGGCCCAGTACTTC
CDR3 protein: CAISEGRAAAQYF

V gene: TRBV18
J gene: TRBJ1-1
D gene: .
clone size: few
CDR3 DNA: TGTGCCAGCTCACCAAGGACAGACGCTGAAGCTTTCTTT
CDR3 protein: CASSPRTDAEAFF

V gene: TRBV2
J gene: TRBJ2-5
D gene: .
clone size: .
CDR3 DNA: TGTGCTACGGCCGGGAGTTTGACCCAGTACTTC
CDR3 protein: CATAGSLTQYF

V gene: TRBV7-9
J gene: TRBJ2-5
D gene: TRBD2
clone size: medium-sized
CDR3 DNA: TGTGCCAGCAGCCGTTATAGCGGGCGGGCCCGCGGGGCCCAGTACTTC
CDR3 protein: CASSRYSGRARGAQYF

V gene: TRBV6-5
J gene: TRBJ2-7
D gene: TRBD1
clone size: .
CDR3 DNA: TGTGCCAGCAGTTCCGGGACAGTCCTCTACGAGCAGTACTTC
CDR3 protein: CASSSGTVLYEQYF

V gene: TRBV11-2
J gene: TRBJ1-4
D gene: .
clone size: .
CDR3 DNA: TGTGCCAGCAGCCCCCGAGAGGGAGGGGATGAAAAACTGTTTTTT
CDR3 protein: CASSPREGGDEKLFF